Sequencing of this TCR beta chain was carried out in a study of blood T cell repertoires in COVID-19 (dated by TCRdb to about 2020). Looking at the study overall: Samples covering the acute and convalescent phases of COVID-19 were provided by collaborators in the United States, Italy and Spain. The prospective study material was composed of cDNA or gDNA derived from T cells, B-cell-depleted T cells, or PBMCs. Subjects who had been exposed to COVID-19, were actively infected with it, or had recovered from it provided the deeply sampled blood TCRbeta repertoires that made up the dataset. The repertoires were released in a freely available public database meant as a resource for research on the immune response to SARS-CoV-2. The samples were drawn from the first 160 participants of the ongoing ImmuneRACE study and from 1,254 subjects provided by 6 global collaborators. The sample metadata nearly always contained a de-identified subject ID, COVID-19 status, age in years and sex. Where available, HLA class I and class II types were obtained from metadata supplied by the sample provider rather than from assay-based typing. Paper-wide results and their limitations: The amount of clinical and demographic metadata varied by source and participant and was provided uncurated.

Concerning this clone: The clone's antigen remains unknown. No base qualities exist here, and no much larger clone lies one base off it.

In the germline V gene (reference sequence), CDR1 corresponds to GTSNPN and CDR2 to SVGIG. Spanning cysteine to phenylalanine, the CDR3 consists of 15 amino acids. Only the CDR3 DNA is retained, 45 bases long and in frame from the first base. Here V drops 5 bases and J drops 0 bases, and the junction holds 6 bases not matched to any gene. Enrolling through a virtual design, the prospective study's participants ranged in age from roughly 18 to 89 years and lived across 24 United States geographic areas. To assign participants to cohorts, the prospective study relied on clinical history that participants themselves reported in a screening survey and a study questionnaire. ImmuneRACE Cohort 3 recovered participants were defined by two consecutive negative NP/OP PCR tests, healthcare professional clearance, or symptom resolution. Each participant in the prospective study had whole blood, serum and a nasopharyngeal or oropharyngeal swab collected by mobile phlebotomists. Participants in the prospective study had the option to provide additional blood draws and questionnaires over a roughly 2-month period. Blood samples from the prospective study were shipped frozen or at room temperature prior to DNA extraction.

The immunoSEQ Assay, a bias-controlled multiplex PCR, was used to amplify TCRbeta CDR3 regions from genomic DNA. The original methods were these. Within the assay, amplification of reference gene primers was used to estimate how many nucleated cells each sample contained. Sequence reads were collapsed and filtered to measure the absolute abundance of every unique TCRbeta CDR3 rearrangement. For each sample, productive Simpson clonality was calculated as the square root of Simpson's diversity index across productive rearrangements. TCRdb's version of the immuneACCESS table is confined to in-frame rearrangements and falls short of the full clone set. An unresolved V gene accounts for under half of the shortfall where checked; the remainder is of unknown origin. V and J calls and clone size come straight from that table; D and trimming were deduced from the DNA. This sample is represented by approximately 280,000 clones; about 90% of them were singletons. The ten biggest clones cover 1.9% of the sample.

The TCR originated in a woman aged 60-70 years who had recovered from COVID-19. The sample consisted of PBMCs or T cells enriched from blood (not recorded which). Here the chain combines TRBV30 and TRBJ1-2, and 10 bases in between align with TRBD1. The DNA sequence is TGTGCCTGGCGGGACAGGGGAAGATCTAACTATGGCTACACCTTC. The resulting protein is CAWRDRGRSNYGYTF.